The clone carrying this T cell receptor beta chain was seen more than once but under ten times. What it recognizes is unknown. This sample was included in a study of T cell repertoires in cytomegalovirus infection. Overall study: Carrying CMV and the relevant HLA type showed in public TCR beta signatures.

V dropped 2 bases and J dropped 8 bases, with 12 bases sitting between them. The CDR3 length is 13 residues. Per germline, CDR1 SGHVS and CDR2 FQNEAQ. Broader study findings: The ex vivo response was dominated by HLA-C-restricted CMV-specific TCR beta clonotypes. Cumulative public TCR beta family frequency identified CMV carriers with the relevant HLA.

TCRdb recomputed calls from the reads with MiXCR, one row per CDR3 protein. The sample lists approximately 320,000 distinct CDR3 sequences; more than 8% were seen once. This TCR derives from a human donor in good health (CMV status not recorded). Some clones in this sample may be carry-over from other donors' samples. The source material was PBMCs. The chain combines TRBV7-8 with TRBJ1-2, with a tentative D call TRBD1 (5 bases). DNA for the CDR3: TGTGCCAGCAGCTTATCTCAGGGAGCGGGCTACACCTTC. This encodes CASSLSQGAGYTF.